This TCR beta chain is drawn from a study of blood T cells in healthy people across ages. Then a second PCR, running roughly 7 to 12 cycles, was carried out with a sample-barcoded 5' primer and a J-beta primer mix. TCRdb analysed the 5' RACE reads with MiXCR anew, one entry per CDR3 protein. Among some 900,000 distinct CDR3 sequences listed, approximately 49% were seen once. Deletions cut 5 bases from V and 7 bases from J, with 11 bases between. Germline V gives CDR1 MNHEY, CDR2 SVGEGT. The CDR3 is 13 residues long. Drawn from each donor were ten milliliters of peripheral blood. The chain recombines TRBV6-2 or TRBV6-3 with TRBJ2-2, with D possibly matching TRBD1 (5 bases). Material: blood. The clonotype comes from a man aged 25 to 40 in good health. The CDR3 is CASSPSGYGELFF. The CDR3 nucleotides are TGTGCCAGCAGTCCCTCAGGGTACGGGGAGCTGTTTTTT.